Listed here is a single TCR beta chain. Its antigen is unknown. Some clones are missing from TCRdb's copy, which holds only in-frame ones; the method was immunoSEQ multiplex PCR. The table shows some 48,000 clones, with around 95% occurring only once. The record originates from a study of graft-versus-host responses after intestinal transplantation. Study background: Transplants were multivisceral, liver-intestinal, or isolated intestinal.

Regarding the study as a whole: GvH clones were identified in recipient marrow, with some first appearing in ileum or blood.

The sequence was obtained from a human donor who was the organ donor for an intestinal transplant. The sequencing used unstimulated CD8+ T cells sorted from spleen or lymph node cells, collected before transplant.

In nucleotides, the CDR3 is TGTGCCAGCAGTGAAGTGGTTCAGCCCCAGCATTTT. Protein: CASSEVVQPQHF. V is TRBV6-1 and J is TRBJ1-5, with D hard to call. The CDR3 covers 12 residues. Germline-derived CDR1 and CDR2 are MNHNS and SASEGT. Trimming cost V 1 base and J 6 bases, with 4 bases left between them.